These T cell receptor beta chains were read from a single sample in a study of blood T cell repertoires in COVID-19. Libraries were prepared by immunoSEQ multiplex PCR; TCRdb keeps only in-frame clonotypes and omits some of them. The table includes about 220,000 clones, about 82% detected once. Sequences were obtained from peripheral blood. Every receptor here comes from a woman aged 70-85 years with COVID-19, enrolled during active disease. CDR3s include the opening cysteine and the closing phenylalanine or tryptophan. D genes are given only for firm matches. Size tells how often a clone was seen (once, few, many) or the class of an expanded clone, and some rows leave it out.

CDR3 protein,CDR3 DNA,D gene,V gene,clone size,J gene
CASIGGLTDTQYF,TGTGCCAGCATCGGGGGACTCACAGATACGCAGTATTTT,NA,TRBV6-5,NA,TRBJ2-3
CASSAEENTEAFF,TGTGCCAGCAGTGCAGAGGAGAACACTGAAGCTTTCTTT,NA,TRBV25-1,NA,TRBJ1-1
CASSFRSVAGLYEQYF,TGTGCCAGCAGCTTTCGGTCGGTCGCGGGGCTCTACGAGCAGTACTTC,NA,TRBV7-2,NA,TRBJ2-7
CASSLEPRGDEAFF,TGTGCCAGCAGCTTAGAACCCAGGGGAGATGAAGCTTTCTTT,NA,TRBV7-2,NA,TRBJ1-1
CASSDSSGFEEQYF,TGTGCCAGCAGTGACAGCTCGGGCTTTGAGGAGCAGTACTTC,NA,TRBV6-6,few,TRBJ2-7
CASSRVTNEKLFF,TGTGCCAGTTCCAGGGTAACTAATGAAAAACTGTTTTTT,NA,TRBV19,NA,TRBJ1-4
CASSLRRDSYNEQFF,TGTGCCAGCAGCTTAAGACGGGACAGCTACAATGAGCAGTTCTTC,TRBD1,TRBV11-3,NA,TRBJ2-1
CASSQVGVVETQYF,TGTGCCAGCAGTCAGGTGGGCGTCGTGGAGACCCAGTACTTC,NA,TRBV6-5,NA,TRBJ2-5
CASSFSGGNTIYF,TGTGCCAGCAGCTTTAGTGGTGGAAACACCATATATTTT,NA,TRBV11-2,NA,TRBJ1-3
CASSLGQSNEKLFF,TGCGCCAGCAGCCTTGGACAGAGTAATGAAAAACTGTTTTTT,NA,TRBV4-3,NA,TRBJ1-4
CASSSRQGFYEQYF,TGTGCCAGCAGCTCCCGACAGGGGTTCTACGAGCAGTACTTC,TRBD1,TRBV7-9,NA,TRBJ2-7
CASSQGQGNSPLHF,TGTGCCAGCAGCCAAGGACAGGGGAATTCACCCCTCCACTTT,TRBD1,TRBV3-1/TRBV3-2,few,TRBJ1-6
CASSTSGTSPFNEQFF,TGTGCCAGCAGCACATCCGGGACTAGTCCTTTTAATGAGCAGTTCTTC,TRBD2,TRBV7-3,few,TRBJ2-1
CASSSSGGDTEAFF,TGTGCCAGCAGTTCATCGGGGGGCGACACTGAAGCTTTCTTT,NA,TRBV2,NA,TRBJ1-1
CASSQLSNGDQPQHF,TGTGCCAGCAGCCAACTCTCGAACGGGGATCAGCCCCAGCATTTT,NA,TRBV3-1/TRBV3-2,NA,TRBJ1-5
CASSWSPDSNQPQHF,TGTGCCAGCTCATGGAGCCCCGATAGCAATCAGCCCCAGCATTTT,NA,TRBV18,NA,TRBJ1-5
CASSATSGGPLNTGELFF,TGTGCCAGCAGCGCGACTAGCGGGGGGCCACTTAACACCGGGGAGCTGTTTTTT,TRBD2,TRBV9,NA,TRBJ2-2
CASSQDHSRSSYEQYF,TGTGCCAGCAGCCAAGATCACAGTCGAAGCTCCTACGAGCAGTACTTC,NA,TRBV14,once,TRBJ2-7
CSASETDNEKLFF,TGCAGTGCTAGTGAGACAGATAATGAAAAACTGTTTTTT,NA,TRBV20-1,NA,TRBJ1-4
CASRMGGGGEAFF,TGTGCCAGCAGGATGGGCGGGGGAGGTGAAGCTTTCTTT,NA,TRBV12-3/TRBV12-4,few,TRBJ1-1
CASSGRDSADAVPHF,TGTGCCAGCAGCGGCCGGGACAGTGCAGATGCGGTACCCCACTTT,TRBD1,TRBV7-2,NA,TRBJ1-6
CAIVRLAWEQYF,TGTGCCATCGTTCGACTAGCTTGGGAGCAGTACTTC,TRBD2,TRBV10-3,NA,TRBJ2-7
CASSWSTNTGELFF,TGTGCCAGCAGTTGGAGCACGAACACCGGGGAGCTGTTTTTT,NA,TRBV27,NA,TRBJ2-2
CASSRNRGRNTGELFF,TGTGCCAGTAGTCGCAACAGGGGGCGGAACACCGGGGAGCTGTTTTTT,TRBD1,TRBV5-6,NA,TRBJ2-2
CASSLNSFGEQYF,TGTGCCAGCAGTTTAAACAGTTTCGGCGAGCAGTACTTC,NA,TRBV12-3/TRBV12-4,NA,TRBJ2-7
CASSLAVPGQGLNTEAFF,TGCGCCAGCAGCTTGGCCGTCCCGGGACAGGGGTTGAACACTGAAGCTTTCTTT,TRBD1,TRBV5-1,NA,TRBJ1-1
CASSQGLEPDTQYF,TGCGCCAGCAGCCAAGGCCTAGAACCAGATACGCAGTATTTT,NA,TRBV4-1,few,TRBJ2-3
CASRIQGTSNQPQHF,TGTGCCAGCAGGATACAGGGGACTAGCAATCAGCCCCAGCATTTT,TRBD1,TRBV6-5,NA,TRBJ1-5